This TCR beta chain emerged from a study of blood T cells in healthy people across ages. Primed by a sample-barcoded 5' primer and a J-beta primer mix, a second PCR proceeded for roughly 6 to 12 cycles. TCRdb re-analysed the 5' RACE reads in MiXCR, keeping a single row per CDR3 protein. The sample has 600,000 to 800,000 distinct CDR3 sequences, around 21% seen once. The CDR3 has 14 residues. The germline CDR1 and CDR2 sequences are SNHLY and FYNNEI. Trimming removed 6 bases from V and 13 bases from J, with 24 bases in between. This TCR came from a man aged 65 to 79 in good health. The gene calls are TRBV2 and TRBJ2-5; perhaps TRBD1 as D (6 bases). Input material: blood. The CDR3 DNA follows: TGTGCCAGCAGAGCAGGGGTCACTACCTACGAGCGGTACTTC. Translated: CASRAGVTTYERYF.